This is a list of T cell receptor beta chains from one sample in a study of T cells in Graves' hyperthyroidism and ophthalmopathy. TCRdb reprocessed the multiplex PCR reads via MiXCR and lists one record per CDR3 protein. The repertoire includes roughly 700,000 distinct CDR3 sequences, approximately 36% of them detected once, and about a third sits in the top ten. Source material: blood. The receptor set was obtained from a middle-aged woman with Graves' hyperthyroidism. Both conserved end residues are part of each CDR3. The D gene is left open where the match is weak. Where a row states a size, it is once, few, many or the class of an expanded clone; other rows omit it.

CASSPGQGLGYTF,TGTGCCAGCAGTCCGGGACAGGGACTTGGCTACACCTTC,TRBV7-3,TRBJ1-2,many,TRBD1
CASSIRPGQGGEKLFF,TGTGCCAGTAGTATACGACCGGGACAGGGCGGCGAAAAACTGTTTTTT,TRBV19,TRBJ1-4,many,TRBD1
CSAHLGGHSPLHF,TGCAGTGCTCATCTGGGGGGGCACTCACCCCTCCACTTT,TRBV20-1,TRBJ1-6,many,.
CASKGRLRFEAFF,TGTGCCAGCAAGGGGAGGCTCCGTTTTGAAGCTTTCTTT,TRBV6-5,TRBJ1-1,few,.
CASSLTGGNLDGELFF,TGTGCCAGCAGTTTGACAGGGGGAAACCTTGACGGGGAGCTGTTTTTT,TRBV6-5,TRBJ2-2,.,TRBD1
CASSRTANHGYTF,TGTGCCAGCAGTCGGACGGCTAACCATGGCTACACCTTC,TRBV6-2/TRBV6-3,TRBJ1-2,.,.
CSARVRTYGNQPQHF,TGCAGTGCGAGAGTCAGAACATACGGAAATCAGCCCCAGCATTTT,TRBV20-1,TRBJ1-5,many,.
CASSLEVAGAGYEQYF,TGTGCCAGCAGCTTAGAGGTAGCGGGGGCGGGCTACGAGCAGTACTTC,TRBV7-2,TRBJ2-7,.,TRBD2
CASSFSGSNYGYTF,TGTGCCAGCAGCTTTTCAGGTTCTAACTATGGCTACACCTTC,TRBV7-9,TRBJ1-2,many,.
CASSSIAGGLYEQYF,TGTGCCAGCAGCAGCATAGCGGGAGGTCTCTACGAGCAGTACTTC,TRBV7-2,TRBJ2-7,few,TRBD2
CASRDTQGLGTQYF,TGTGCCAGCAGGGATACACAGGGTTTGGGGACCCAGTACTTC,TRBV7-6,TRBJ2-5,many,.
CASTRGDIRSPEQYF,TGTGCCAGCACCCGTGGGGACATTAGGTCGCCCGAGCAGTACTTC,TRBV28,TRBJ2-7,few,.
CASSPGQRGPLHF,TGTGCCAGCAGCCCCGGACAGAGGGGTCCCCTCCACTTT,TRBV7-3,TRBJ1-6,few,.
CASSARDTYTEAFF,TGTGCCAGCAGCGCACGGGACACTTACACTGAAGCTTTCTTT,TRBV5-6,TRBJ1-1,.,.
CSVGTPGAQETQYF,TGCAGCGTTGGAACCCCGGGAGCACAAGAGACCCAGTACTTC,TRBV29-1,TRBJ2-5,many,.
CASSTGDHGYTF,TGTGCCAGCAGTACAGGGGACCATGGCTACACCTTC,TRBV12-3/TRBV12-4,TRBJ1-2,many,TRBD1
CASSSGIGQGHSGANVLTF,TGTGCCAGCAGCTCAGGGATTGGACAGGGCCACTCTGGGGCCAACGTCCTGACTTTC,TRBV9,TRBJ2-6,.,TRBD1
CASSYVGQTPAKDYGYTF,TGTGCCAGCAGTTACGTCGGCCAGACCCCAGCTAAGGACTATGGCTACACCTTC,TRBV6-2/TRBV6-3,TRBJ1-2,.,.
CASSAGPGQLPNTEAFF,TGTGCCAGCAGTGCCGGGCCCGGACAGTTGCCGAACACTGAAGCTTTCTTT,TRBV6-5,TRBJ1-1,.,.
CASSWDSIYEQYF,TGCGCCAGCAGCTGGGACTCTATTTACGAGCAGTACTTC,TRBV5-1,TRBJ2-7,.,.
CASSSSFGTSMFEQYF,TGTGCCAGTAGCTCTTCCTTCGGGACTAGTATGTTCGAGCAGTACTTC,TRBV19,TRBJ2-7,.,TRBD2
CASSLAKRGYTF,TGTGCCAGCAGCTTAGCCAAGAGGGGCTACACCTTC,TRBV7-9,TRBJ1-2,many,.
CASSRLSKDDGYTF,TGTGCCAGCAGCCGACTATCCAAGGACGATGGCTACACCTTC,TRBV7-2,TRBJ1-2,.,.